These 14 T cell receptor beta chains came from one sample sequenced in a study of blood T cell repertoires in COVID-19. Libraries were prepared by immunoSEQ multiplex PCR; TCRdb keeps only in-frame clonotypes and omits some of them. This sample has about 200,000 clones; about 88% occur once, and the top ten carry about a tenth. Material: peripheral blood. These TCRs come from a woman aged 45-65 years with COVID-19, enrolled during active disease.

The chain is built from TRBV27 and TRBJ2-7; weak D call: TRBD1 (5 bases). The V and J ends lost 7 bases and 4 bases respectively, with 14 bases between them. Germline V gives CDR1 MNHEY, CDR2 SMNVEV (reference sequence). CDR3 length: 13 residues. The CDR3 loop reads CASKKGILYEQYF. The DNA for the CDR3 is TGTGCCAGCAAGAAGGGGATCTTGTACGAGCAGTACTTC.

V usage is TRBV29-1 and J usage is TRBJ1-3; D uncertain. CDR3 length equals 11 residues. The V end lost 4 bases, the J end lost 4 bases, and 5 bases lay between the germline ends. Germline CDR1 SQVTM, CDR2 ANQGSEA. CDR3 residues: CSVGMGNTIYF. In nucleotides, the CDR3 is TGCAGCGTTGGTATGGGAAACACCATATATTTT.

This clone was seen more than once but under ten times. V usage is TRBV9 and J usage is TRBJ1-2, with a weak D call TRBD1 (5 bases). CDR3 length: 13 amino acids. Trimming removed 3 bases at V and 3 bases at J, with 9 bases between. CDR1 and CDR2 (germline): SGDLS, YYNGEE. As DNA, the CDR3 is TGTGCCAGCAGCGCCCGACAGCACTATGGCTACACCTTC. Protein sequence: CASSARQHYGYTF. The whole variable domain, remainder taken from reference TRBV9 and TRBJ1-2, is DSGVTQTPKHLITATGQRVTLRCSPRSGDLSVYWYQQSLDQGLQFLIQYYNGEERAKGNILERFSAQQFPDLHSELNLSSLELGDSALYFCASSARQHYGYTFGSGTRLTVV.

On this clone: The sample holds other DNA sequences that translate to the same CDR3. The chain is built from TRBV27 and TRBJ1-5, with TRBD1 matching 9 bases. CDR1 MNHEY and CDR2 SMNVEV come from the germline V gene (reference sequence). The CDR3 length is 14 residues. Unmatched junction bases numbered 2, after V lost 4 bases and J lost 4 bases. This CDR3 reads CASSYRGPNQPQHF. The CDR3 nucleotides are TGTGCCAGCAGTTACAGGGGGCCTAATCAGCCCCAGCATTTT.

The rearrangement joins TRBV4-1 to TRBJ1-2; D gene uncertain. The CDR3 is 17 amino acids. Trimming took off 0 bases at V and 4 bases at J, with 18 bases between the two ends. CDR1 MGHRA and CDR2 YSYEKL come from the germline V gene. DNA for the CDR3: TGCGCCAGCAGCCAAGAAAGTCCTGGGCTGGTGGGCTATGGCTACACCTTC. It specifies CASSQESPGLVGYGYTF.

V and J are TRBV5-1 and TRBJ2-5; 8 bases line up with TRBD2. CDR1 SGHRS and CDR2 YFSETQ come from the germline V gene. J lost 4 bases, V lost 1 base, and 6 bases had no gene match. This CDR3 has 15 residues. The DNA for the CDR3 is TGCGCCAGCAGCTTGAGCGGGGGCCCTGGAGAGACCCAGTACTTC. It codes for CASSLSGGPGETQYF.

This sequence joins TRBV6-5 and TRBJ1-1; 11 bases are a match to TRBD1. The CDR3 sequence is 16 residues long. Germline V gives CDR1 MNHEY, CDR2 SVGAGI. The V gene end was trimmed by 2 bases and the J gene end by 9 bases; junction bases not matched to a gene: 11. CDR3 sequence (DNA): TGTGCCAGCAGTTACGGACAGGGGGCAAGTAACGTAAAAGCTTTCTTT. Protein product: CASSYGQGASNVKAFF.

The chain joins TRBV3-1 (or the pseudogene TRBV3-2) to TRBJ1-2; 8 bases are a match to TRBD1. J lost 1 base, V lost 0 bases, and 1 base had no gene match. The CDR3 runs to 15 residues. Germline assignment: CDR1 LGHDT and CDR2 YNNKEL (reference sequence). The CDR3 region is CASSQEGQGNYGYTF. CDR3 in DNA: TGTGCCAGCAGCCAAGAAGGACAGGGTAACTATGGCTACACCTTC.

The V gene is TRBV11-3, the J gene TRBJ2-7; a possible D gene is TRBD1 (6 bases). Germline V gene lookup returns CDR1 SGHNT and CDR2 YENEEA. The CDR3 is 16 residues long. Trimming shortened V by 5 bases and J by 1 base, and 18 bases separated the two germline ends. CDR3 in DNA: TGTGCCAGCAGCCCCACCTTCCGGGACAAATCCTACGAGCAGTACTTC. Its protein is CASSPTFRDKSYEQYF.

V gene TRBV5-1 combines with J gene TRBJ2-1, with TRBD2 matching over 12 bases. The germline V gene has CDR1 SGHRS and CDR2 YFSETQ. This CDR3 is 16 amino acids long. V trimming: 4 bases; J trimming: 4 bases; junction bases outside the gene matches: 6. This CDR3 is CASSMKGLAGYNEQFF. CDR3 DNA sequence: TGCGCCAGCAGCATGAAGGGACTAGCGGGTTACAATGAGCAGTTCTTC.

This sequence joins TRBV5-4 and TRBJ2-1, with D maybe TRBD2 (5 bases). Trimming took off 5 bases at V and 5 bases at J, with 5 bases between the two ends. Per germline, CDR1 SGHNT and CDR2 YYREEE (reference sequence). The CDR3 has 11 residues. CDR3 sequence reads: CASRGDNEQFF. The DNA of the CDR3 is TGTGCCAGCAGGGGAGACAATGAGCAGTTCTTC.

This clone was recorded only once. The CDR3 protein is CASSYWTGVPFEQYF. The DNA for the CDR3 is TGTGCCAGCAGTTACTGGACAGGGGTGCCGTTCGAGCAGTACTTC. The rearrangement links TRBV6-2 or TRBV6-3 to TRBJ2-7, with 9 positions matching TRBD1. Germline V gene lookup returns CDR1 MNHEY and CDR2 SVGEGT. After removal of 1 base from V and 6 bases from J, the junction contained 7 bases not matched to a gene. The length of the CDR3 is 15 residues.

V usage is TRBV5-1 and J usage is TRBJ2-2; TRBD2 aligns across 7 bases. The germline V gene has CDR1 SGHRS and CDR2 YFSETQ. This CDR3 comprises 15 residues. With 1 base clipped from V and 3 bases from J, the junction kept 3 bases outside the gene matches. CDR3 in DNA: TGCGCCAGCAGCTTGTCTAGCGGTGACACCGGGGAGCTGTTTTTT. Amino acid sequence: CASSLSSGDTGELFF.

The chain links TRBV19 to TRBJ2-5, with no clear D. The germline V gene has CDR1 LNHDA and CDR2 SQIVND (reference sequence). The CDR3 runs 10 residues. Trimming stripped 9 bases from V and 9 bases from J, with 11 bases between. The CDR3 loop reads CASYQMAQYF. Here the CDR3 DNA reads TGTGCCAGCTACCAAATGGCCCAGTACTTC.